The 18 T cell receptor beta chains presented below share a single source sample, sequenced in a study of blood T cell repertoires in COVID-19. Sequencing used immunoSEQ multiplex PCR; TCRdb keeps in-frame clones, though not all of them. The data show a few hundred thousand clones, with more than 75% seen just once and 6% to 9% held by the top ten. Material: peripheral blood. The receptor set was obtained from a woman between 70 and 85 years old with active or convalescent COVID-19.

CDR3 coding DNA: TGTGCCAGCAGCTTGGGAGGTCCAAGTCAGCCCCAGCATTTT. This sequence encodes CASSLGGPSQPQHF. The chain employs TRBV5-8 and TRBJ1-5; D is unresolved. CDR1 SGHTS and CDR2 YDEGEE come from the germline V gene. The CDR3 has 14 amino acids. V was pared by 0 bases and J by 6 bases, with 10 bases between. Filled out from reference TRBV5-8 and TRBJ1-5, the complete variable domain reads EAGVTQSPTHLIKTRGQQATLRCSPISGHTSVYWYQQALGLGLQFLLWYDEGEERNRGNFPPRFSGRQFPNYSSELNVNALELEDSALYLCASSLGGPSQPQHFGDGTRLSIL.

This clone was observed once. The rearrangement uses TRBV10-3 and TRBJ1-1; a weak D match, TRBD1 (6 bases). This CDR3 is built from 14 residues. Trimming cost V 10 bases and J 5 bases, with 20 bases left between them. The V gene's germline CDR1 is ENHRY and CDR2 SYGVKD. CDR3 nucleotide sequence: TGTGCCACTTCCCTCCGGGACACTCGTACTGAAGCTTTCTTT. Its translation is CATSLRDTRTEAFF.

The gene calls are TRBV19 and TRBJ2-7; TRBD1 agrees at 9 bases. CDR1 LNHDA and CDR2 SQIVND come from the germline V gene (reference sequence). The CDR3 covers 13 residues. Trimming at V came to 3 bases and at J to 6 bases, leaving 3 bases not matched to a gene. The CDR3 sequence is CASSMVTGGEQYF. The DNA of the CDR3 is TGTGCCAGTAGTATGGTGACAGGGGGCGAGCAGTACTTC.

This clone occurred a few times. J is TRBJ1-2 and V is TRBV27; D gene unclear. Germline V gene data show CDR1 as MNHEY and CDR2 as SMNVEV (reference sequence). The CDR3 extends over 14 amino acids. The V end was cut by 4 bases, the J end by 1 base, with 10 bases between. For the CDR3, the DNA is TGTGCCAGCAGTTCCCTTTACGGTAACTATGGCTACACCTTC. This translates into CASSSLYGNYGYTF.

This clone was recorded once. The rearrangement joins TRBV18 to TRBJ1-3; D ambiguous. Trimming pared 6 bases from V and 2 bases from J, leaving 14 bases between. CDR1 and CDR2 from the germline V gene are KGHSH and LQKENI. The CDR3 has 15 amino acids. DNA for the CDR3: TGTGCCAGCTCCGAAGGAGGCTCCGCTGGAAACACCATATATTTT. Protein product: CASSEGGSAGNTIYF.

This chain connects TRBV2 to TRBJ1-1; D ambiguous. There are 13 residues in the CDR3. Germline CDR1 and CDR2: SNHLY and FYNNEI. V lost 6 bases and J lost 6, with 14 bases in between. The CDR3 coding sequence is TGTGCCAGCAGAGTTCAGGATCCCGCTGAAGCTTTCTTT. It yields the protein CASRVQDPAEAFF.

This clone was recorded only once. This sequence joins TRBV19 and TRBJ1-6; D might be TRBD1 (5 bases). V shed 5 bases and J shed 7 bases, with 12 bases lying between them. The CDR3 has 14 residues. Per germline, CDR1 LNHDA and CDR2 SQIVND (reference sequence). Here the CDR3 reads CASSGRGENSPLHF. DNA for the CDR3: TGTGCCAGTAGTGGCCGGGGGGAGAATTCACCCCTCCACTTT.

The chain links TRBV4-2 to TRBJ2-5; TRBD1 matches at 10 bases. There are 16 residues in the CDR3. CDR1 LGHNA and CDR2 YNFKEQ come from the germline V gene. V was pared by 3 bases and J by 5 bases, with 9 bases of the junction left unmatched. As DNA, the CDR3 is TGTGCCAGCAGCCAGGCTGCGGACAGGGGGTTGGAGACCCAGTACTTC. Its protein product is CASSQAADRGLETQYF.

The chain employs TRBV7-2 and TRBJ2-5, with 9 bases that match TRBD2. Germline V gene lookup returns CDR1 SGHTA and CDR2 FQGNSA. Trimming removed 5 bases from V and 2 bases from J; junction bases left unmatched: 9. This CDR3 spans 16 amino acids. The CDR3 DNA follows: TGTGCCAGCAGCCACTTGGCGGGGGGGACACAAGAGACCCAGTACTTC. The encoded protein is CASSHLAGGTQETQYF.

A word on this clone: Sequence at one end of the junction differs from germline and may be a read error. The chain employs TRBV6-2 or TRBV6-3 and TRBJ2-3; 9 bases match TRBD1. The CDR3 loop spans 16 amino acids. Germline-derived CDR1 and CDR2 are MNHEY and SVGEGT. In DNA, the CDR3 is TGTGCCAGCAGATACTATCCGGGACAGGGCTCGGATACGCAGTATTTT. It codes for CASRYYPGQGSDTQYF.

CDR3: CASTSLGETQYF. The CDR3, as DNA: TGTGCCAGCACCTCGCTCGGAGAGACCCAGTACTTC. This rearrangement joins TRBV7-2 to TRBJ2-5; no reliable D call. V was cut by 7 bases and J by 4 bases, with 10 bases left in between. Germline V gene data show CDR1 as SGHTA and CDR2 as FQGNSA. There are 12 residues in the CDR3.

This clone was seen only a few times. This rearrangement joins TRBV7-2 to TRBJ1-2; 7 positions agree with TRBD1. The V gene's germline CDR1 is SGHTA and CDR2 FQGNSA. The ends lost 5 bases at V and 4 bases at J; junction bases unmatched: 4. The CDR3 totals 13 residues. The chain's CDR3 is CASSADRSYGYTF. CDR3 nucleotide sequence: TGTGCCAGCAGCGCGGACAGGAGCTATGGCTACACCTTC. The complete variable domain, with remaining parts taken from reference TRBV7-2 and TRBJ1-2, reads GAGVSQSPSNKVTEKGKDVELRCDPISGHTALYWYRQSLGQGLEFLIYFQGNSAPDKSGLPSDRFSAERTGGSVSTLTIQRTQQEDSAVYLCASSADRSYGYTFGSGTRLTVV.

The V and J genes are TRBV18 and TRBJ2-1; possibly TRBD1 for D (6 bases). The CDR3 extends over 14 amino acids. V gave up 3 bases and J gave up 5 bases, with 11 bases separating them. The germline V gene encodes CDR1 KGHSH and CDR2 LQKENI. For the CDR3, the DNA is TGTGCCAGCTCACCGATGACAGGTGACAATGAGCAGTTCTTC. This translates into CASSPMTGDNEQFF.

The V call is TRBV7-2, the J call TRBJ1-1; D perhaps matches TRBD1 (5 bases). The CDR3 runs to 16 residues. V lost 6 bases and J lost 8, with 25 bases in between. CDR1 SGHTA and CDR2 FQGNSA come from the germline V gene. The CDR3 reads CASSTPGGTSAAEAFF. In nucleotides, the CDR3 is TGTGCCAGCAGTACGCCGGGGGGTACGTCGGCAGCAGAAGCTTTCTTT. The whole variable domain, remainder taken from reference TRBV7-2 and TRBJ1-1, is GAGVSQSPSNKVTEKGKDVELRCDPISGHTALYWYRQSLGQGLEFLIYFQGNSAPDKSGLPSDRFSAERTGGSVSTLTIQRTQQEDSAVYLCASSTPGGTSAAEAFFGQGTRLTVV.

CDR3 coding DNA: TGTGCCACTGACAGGGGGCGTCAGCCCCAGCATTTT. Translated, it gives CATDRGRQPQHF. J is TRBJ1-5 and V is TRBV19; 10 positions agree with TRBD1. J was trimmed by 6 bases and V by 10 bases; bases with no gene match: 3. This CDR3 is 12 amino acids long. CDR1 LNHDA and CDR2 SQIVND come from the germline V gene (reference sequence).

The V call is TRBV11-2, the J call TRBJ1-3; D is perhaps TRBD1 (5 bases). CDR1 SGHAT and CDR2 FQNNGV come from the germline V gene. CDR3 length: 17 amino acids. V was clipped by 1 base and J by 0 bases, with 13 bases between them. The CDR3 loop reads CASSLGRQRPSGNTIYF. In nucleotides, the CDR3 is TGTGCCAGCAGCTTAGGGCGACAGAGACCCTCTGGAAACACCATATATTTT.

This clone appeared a single time. The J gene is TRBJ2-1, the V gene TRBV4-3, with 8 bases lining up with TRBD1. The CDR3 sequence is 15 residues long. The ends lost 0 bases at V and 6 bases at J; junction bases unmatched: 4. Germline V CDR1 and CDR2: LGHNA, YSLEER. Written as DNA, the CDR3 is TGCGCCAGCAGCCAAGACAGGGGGCGAGGCAATGAGCAGTTCTTC. It is translated as CASSQDRGRGNEQFF.

This chain uses TRBV5-1 with TRBJ2-6; weak D call: TRBD2 (6 bases). There are 15 residues in the CDR3. The ends were cut back, 6 bases at V and 0 bases at J, with 10 bases in the middle. Looked up from germline, CDR1 is SGHRS and CDR2 is YFSETQ. CDR3 protein: CASKEGLSGANVLTF. The CDR3 DNA reads as TGCGCCAGCAAGGAGGGGCTCTCTGGGGCCAACGTCCTGACTTTC.